This record looks at one T cell receptor (beta chain) sequence and its context. This specimen belongs to a study of blood T cell repertoires in COVID-19. Study in general: In each case, the material was cDNA or gDNA derived from T cells, B-cell-depleted T cells, or PBMCs.

Repertoires were generated with immunoSEQ multiplex PCR, while TCRdb's copy carries only in-frame clones and drops some. The table includes 310,000 or so clones, around 84% detected once. Germline assignment: CDR1 MDHEN and CDR2 SYDVKM. The CDR3 length is 16 residues. Trimming cost V 8 bases and J 4 bases; bases outside gene matches: 11. The specimen was peripheral blood. The sequence was obtained from a man in his 70s with acute or convalescent COVID-19. The genes are TRBV28 and TRBJ2-2; TRBD1 agrees at 9 bases. This CDR3 reads CASCSIGQGFTGELFF. The CDR3 DNA is TGTGCCAGCTGTAGTATAGGACAGGGGTTCACCGGGGAGCTGTTTTTT.